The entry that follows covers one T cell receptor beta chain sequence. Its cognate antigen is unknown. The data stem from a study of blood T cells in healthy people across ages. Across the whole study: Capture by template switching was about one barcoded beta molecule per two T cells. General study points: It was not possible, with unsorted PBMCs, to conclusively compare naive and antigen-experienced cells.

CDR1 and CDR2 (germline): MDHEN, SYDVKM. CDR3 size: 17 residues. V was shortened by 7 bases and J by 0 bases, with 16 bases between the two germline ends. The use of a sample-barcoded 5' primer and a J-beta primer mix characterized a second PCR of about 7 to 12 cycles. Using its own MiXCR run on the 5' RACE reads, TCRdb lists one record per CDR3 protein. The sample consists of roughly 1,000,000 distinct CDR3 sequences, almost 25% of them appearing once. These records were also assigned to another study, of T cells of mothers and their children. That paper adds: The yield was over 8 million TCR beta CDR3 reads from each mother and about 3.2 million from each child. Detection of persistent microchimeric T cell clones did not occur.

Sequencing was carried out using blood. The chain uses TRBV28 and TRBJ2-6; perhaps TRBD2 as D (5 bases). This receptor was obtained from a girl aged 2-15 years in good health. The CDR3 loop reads CASISAGLRSGANVLTF. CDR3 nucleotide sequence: TGTGCCAGCATAAGTGCGGGCCTTCGCTCTGGGGCCAACGTCCTGACTTTC.